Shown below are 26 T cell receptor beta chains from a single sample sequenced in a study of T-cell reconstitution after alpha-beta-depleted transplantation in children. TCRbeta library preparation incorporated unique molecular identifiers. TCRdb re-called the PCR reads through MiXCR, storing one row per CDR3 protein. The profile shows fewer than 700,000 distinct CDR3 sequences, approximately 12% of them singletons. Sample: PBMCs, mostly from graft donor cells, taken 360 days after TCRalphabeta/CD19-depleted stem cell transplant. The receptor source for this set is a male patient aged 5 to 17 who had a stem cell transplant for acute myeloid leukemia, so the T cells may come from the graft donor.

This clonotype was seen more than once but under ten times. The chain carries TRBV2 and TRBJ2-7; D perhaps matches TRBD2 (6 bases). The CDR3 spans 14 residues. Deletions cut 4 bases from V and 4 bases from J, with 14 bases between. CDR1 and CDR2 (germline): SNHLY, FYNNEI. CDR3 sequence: CASSVEGKGYEQYF. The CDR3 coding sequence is TGTGCCAGCAGTGTGGAGGGAAAAGGGTACGAGCAGTACTTC.

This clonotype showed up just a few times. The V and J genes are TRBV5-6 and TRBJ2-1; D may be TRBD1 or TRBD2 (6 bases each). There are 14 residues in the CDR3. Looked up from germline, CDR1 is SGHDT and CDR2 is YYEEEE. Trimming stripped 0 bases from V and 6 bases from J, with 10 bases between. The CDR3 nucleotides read TGTGCCAGCAGCTTGGGAGGGGGGTCCAATGAGCAGTTCTTC. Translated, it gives CASSLGGGSNEQFF.

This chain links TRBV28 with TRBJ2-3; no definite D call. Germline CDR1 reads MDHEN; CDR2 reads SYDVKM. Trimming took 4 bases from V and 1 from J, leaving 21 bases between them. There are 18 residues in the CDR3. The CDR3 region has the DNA TGTGCCAGCAGTTACGACAAGGAAGGGATGACGGGCACAGATACGCAGTATTTT. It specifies CASSYDKEGMTGTDTQYF.

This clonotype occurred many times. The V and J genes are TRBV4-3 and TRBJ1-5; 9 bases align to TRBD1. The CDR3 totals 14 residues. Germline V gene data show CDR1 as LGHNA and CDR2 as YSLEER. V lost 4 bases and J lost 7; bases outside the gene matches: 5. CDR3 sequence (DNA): TGCGCCAGCAGCCCGGACAGGGGAAGACAGCCCCAGCATTTT. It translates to CASSPDRGRQPQHF.

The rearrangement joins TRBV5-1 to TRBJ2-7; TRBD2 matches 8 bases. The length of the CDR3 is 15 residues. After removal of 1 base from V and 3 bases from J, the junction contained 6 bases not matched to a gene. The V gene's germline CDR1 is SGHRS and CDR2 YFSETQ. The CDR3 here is CASSLSGAGVYEQYF. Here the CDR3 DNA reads TGCGCCAGCAGCTTGTCCGGAGCGGGAGTCTACGAGCAGTACTTC.

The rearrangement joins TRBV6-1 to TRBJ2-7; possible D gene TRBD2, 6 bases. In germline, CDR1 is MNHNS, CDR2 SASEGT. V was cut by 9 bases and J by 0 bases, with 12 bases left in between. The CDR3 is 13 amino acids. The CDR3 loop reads CARGRRHSYEQYF. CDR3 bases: TGTGCCAGGGGGAGGCGACACTCCTACGAGCAGTACTTC.

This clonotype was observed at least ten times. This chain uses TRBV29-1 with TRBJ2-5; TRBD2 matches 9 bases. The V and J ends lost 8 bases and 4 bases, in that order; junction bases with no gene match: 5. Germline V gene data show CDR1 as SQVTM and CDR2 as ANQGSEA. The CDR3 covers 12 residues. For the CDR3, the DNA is TGCAGCCCGATGACTAGCGGAGAGACCCAGTACTTC. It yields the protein CSPMTSGETQYF.

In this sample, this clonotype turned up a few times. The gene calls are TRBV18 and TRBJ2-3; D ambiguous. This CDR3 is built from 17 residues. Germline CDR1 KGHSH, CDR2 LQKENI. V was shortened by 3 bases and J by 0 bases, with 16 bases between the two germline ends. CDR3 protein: CASSPLPPARSTDTQYF. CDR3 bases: TGTGCCAGCTCACCCCTCCCCCCAGCGAGGAGCACAGATACGCAGTATTTT.

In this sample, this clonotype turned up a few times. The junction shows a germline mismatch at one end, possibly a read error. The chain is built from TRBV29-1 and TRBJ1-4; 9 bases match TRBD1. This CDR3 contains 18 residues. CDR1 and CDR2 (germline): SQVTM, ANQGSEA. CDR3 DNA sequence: TGCAGCGTGGAAGCGAGGACAGGGGACTTTGCAACTAATGAAAAACTGTTTTTT. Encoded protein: CSVEARTGDFATNEKLFF. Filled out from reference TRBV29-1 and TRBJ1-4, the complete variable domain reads SAVISQKPSRDICQRGTSLTIQCQVDSQVTMMFWYRQQPGQSLTLIATANQGSEATYESGFVIDKFPISRPNLTFSTLTVSNMSPEDSSIYLCSVEARTGDFATNEKLFFGSGTQLSVL.

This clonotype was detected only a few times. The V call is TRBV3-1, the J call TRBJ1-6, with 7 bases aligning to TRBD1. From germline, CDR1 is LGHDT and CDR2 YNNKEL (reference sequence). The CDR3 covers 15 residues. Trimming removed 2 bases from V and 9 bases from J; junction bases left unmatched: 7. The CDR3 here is CASSQTGDKGSPLHF. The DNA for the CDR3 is TGTGCCAGCAGCCAAACAGGGGACAAAGGTTCACCCCTCCACTTT.

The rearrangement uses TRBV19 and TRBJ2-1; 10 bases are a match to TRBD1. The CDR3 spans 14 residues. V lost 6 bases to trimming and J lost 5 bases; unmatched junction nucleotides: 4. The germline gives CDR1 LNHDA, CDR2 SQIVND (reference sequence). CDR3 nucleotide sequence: TGTGCCAGTAGGTACGGGACAGGGGACAATGAGCAGTTCTTC. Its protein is CASRYGTGDNEQFF.

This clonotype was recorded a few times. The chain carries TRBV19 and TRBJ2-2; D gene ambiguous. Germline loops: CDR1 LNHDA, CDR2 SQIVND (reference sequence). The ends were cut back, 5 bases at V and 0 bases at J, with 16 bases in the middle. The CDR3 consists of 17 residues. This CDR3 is CASSPQNSAANTGELFF. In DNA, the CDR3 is TGTGCCAGTAGTCCCCAGAACAGCGCCGCGAACACCGGGGAGCTGTTTTTT.

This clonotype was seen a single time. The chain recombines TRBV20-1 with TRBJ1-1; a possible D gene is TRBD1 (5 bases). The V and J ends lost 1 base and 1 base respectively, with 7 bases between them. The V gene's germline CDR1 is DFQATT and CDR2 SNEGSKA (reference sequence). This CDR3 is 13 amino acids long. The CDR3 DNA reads TGCAGTGCTAGAGCTACAGGGAACACTGAAGCTTTCTTT. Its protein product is CSARATGNTEAFF.

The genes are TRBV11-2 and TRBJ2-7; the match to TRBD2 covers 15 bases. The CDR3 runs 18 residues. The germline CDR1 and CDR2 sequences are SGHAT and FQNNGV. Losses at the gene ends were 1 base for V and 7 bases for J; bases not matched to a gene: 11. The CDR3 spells CASSLVTGLAGGPGEQYF. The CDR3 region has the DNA TGTGCCAGCAGCTTAGTTACCGGACTAGCGGGAGGGCCGGGGGAGCAGTACTTC.

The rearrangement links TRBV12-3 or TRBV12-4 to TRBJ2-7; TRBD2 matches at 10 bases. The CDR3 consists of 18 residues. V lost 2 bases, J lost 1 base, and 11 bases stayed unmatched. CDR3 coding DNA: TGTGCCAGCAGTTTAACGGGACGGACTAGCGGACCTTCCTACGAGCAGTACTTC. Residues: CASSLTGRTSGPSYEQYF.

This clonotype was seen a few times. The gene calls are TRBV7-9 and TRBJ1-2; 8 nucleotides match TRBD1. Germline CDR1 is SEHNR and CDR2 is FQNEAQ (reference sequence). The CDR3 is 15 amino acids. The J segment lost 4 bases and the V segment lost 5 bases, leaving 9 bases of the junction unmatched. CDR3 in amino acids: CASSPGTGVTYGYTF. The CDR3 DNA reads TGTGCCAGCAGCCCCGGGACAGGTGTAACCTATGGCTACACCTTC. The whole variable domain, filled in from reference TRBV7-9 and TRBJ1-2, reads DTGVSQNPRHKITKRGQNVTFRCDPISEHNRLYWYRQTLGQGPEFLTYFQNEAQLEKSRLLSDRFSAERPKGSFSTLEIQRTEQGDSAMYLCASSPGTGVTYGYTFGSGTRLTVV.

The CDR3 nucleotides are TGCGCCAGCAGCTTGGCAGCTTCCCCGGAGCAGTTCTTC. It codes for CASSLAASPEQFF. V usage is TRBV5-1 and J usage is TRBJ2-1; no firm D call. Trimming shortened V by 0 bases and J by 10 bases, and 11 bases separated the two germline ends. CDR1 is SGHRS and CDR2 is YFSETQ in the germline V gene. The CDR3 contains 13 residues.

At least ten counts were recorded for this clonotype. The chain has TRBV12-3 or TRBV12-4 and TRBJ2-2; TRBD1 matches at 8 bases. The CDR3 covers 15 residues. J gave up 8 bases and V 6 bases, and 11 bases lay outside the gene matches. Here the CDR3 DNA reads TGTGCCAGCAGGCCTAATCCAGGGGGCGCGGGGGAGCTGTTTTTT. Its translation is CASRPNPGGAGELFF.

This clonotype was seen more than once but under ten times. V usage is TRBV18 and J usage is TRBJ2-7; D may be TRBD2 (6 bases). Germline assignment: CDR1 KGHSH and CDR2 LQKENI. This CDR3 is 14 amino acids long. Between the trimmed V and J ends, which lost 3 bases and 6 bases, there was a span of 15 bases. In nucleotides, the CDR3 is TGTGCCAGCTCACCCACGGGTTTGGGGGGCGAGCAGTACTTC. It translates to CASSPTGLGGEQYF. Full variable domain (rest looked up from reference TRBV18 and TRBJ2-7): NAGVMQNPRHLVRRRGQEARLRCSPMKGHSHVYWYRQLPEEGLKFMVYLQKENIIDESGMPKERFSAEFPKEGPSILRIQQVVRGDSAAYFCASSPTGLGGEQYFGPGTRLTVT.

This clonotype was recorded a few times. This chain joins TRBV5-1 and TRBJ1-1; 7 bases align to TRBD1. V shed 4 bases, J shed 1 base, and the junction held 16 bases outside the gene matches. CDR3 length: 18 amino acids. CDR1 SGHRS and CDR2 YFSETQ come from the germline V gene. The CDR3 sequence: CASSVPGQHFGENTEAFF. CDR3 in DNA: TGCGCCAGCAGCGTGCCGGGACAGCACTTCGGGGAGAACACTGAAGCTTTCTTT.

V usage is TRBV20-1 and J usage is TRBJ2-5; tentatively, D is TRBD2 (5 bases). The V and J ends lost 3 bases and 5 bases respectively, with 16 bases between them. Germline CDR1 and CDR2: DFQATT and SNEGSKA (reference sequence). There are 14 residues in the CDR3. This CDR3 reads CSASLGSRGETQYF. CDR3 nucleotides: TGCAGTGCTAGTCTGGGTAGCCGAGGGGAGACCCAGTACTTC.

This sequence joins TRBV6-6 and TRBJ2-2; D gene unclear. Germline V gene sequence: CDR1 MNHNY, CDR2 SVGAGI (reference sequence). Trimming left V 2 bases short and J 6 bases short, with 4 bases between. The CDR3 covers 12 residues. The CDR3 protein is CASSYAPGELFF. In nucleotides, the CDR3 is TGTGCCAGCAGTTACGCCCCCGGGGAGCTGTTTTTT.

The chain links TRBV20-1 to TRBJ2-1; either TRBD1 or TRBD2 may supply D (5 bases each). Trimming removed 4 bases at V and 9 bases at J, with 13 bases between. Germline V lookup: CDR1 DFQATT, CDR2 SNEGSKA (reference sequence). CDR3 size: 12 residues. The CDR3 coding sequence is TGCAGTGCTACCTGGGGGAGACTTGAGCAGTTCTTC. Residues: CSATWGRLEQFF.

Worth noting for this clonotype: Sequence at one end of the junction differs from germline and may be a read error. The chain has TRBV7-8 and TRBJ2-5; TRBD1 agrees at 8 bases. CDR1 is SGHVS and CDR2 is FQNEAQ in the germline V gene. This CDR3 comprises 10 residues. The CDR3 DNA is TGTGCCAGCAGCGGACAGGGAAGAAACTTC. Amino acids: CASSGQGRNF.

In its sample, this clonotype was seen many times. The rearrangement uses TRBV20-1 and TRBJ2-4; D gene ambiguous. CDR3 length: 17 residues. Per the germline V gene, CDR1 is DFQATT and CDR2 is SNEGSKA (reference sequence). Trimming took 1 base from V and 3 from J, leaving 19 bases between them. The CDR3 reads CSARVRQRVRDKNIQYF. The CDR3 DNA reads TGCAGTGCTAGAGTCCGTCAAAGGGTTCGTGACAAAAACATTCAGTACTTC.

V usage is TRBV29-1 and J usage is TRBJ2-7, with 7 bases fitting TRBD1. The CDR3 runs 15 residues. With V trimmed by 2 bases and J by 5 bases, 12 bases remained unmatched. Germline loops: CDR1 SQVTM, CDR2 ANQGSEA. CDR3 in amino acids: CSVEILPARGNEQYF. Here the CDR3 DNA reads TGCAGCGTTGAAATTCTTCCGGCCAGGGGGAACGAGCAGTACTTC.